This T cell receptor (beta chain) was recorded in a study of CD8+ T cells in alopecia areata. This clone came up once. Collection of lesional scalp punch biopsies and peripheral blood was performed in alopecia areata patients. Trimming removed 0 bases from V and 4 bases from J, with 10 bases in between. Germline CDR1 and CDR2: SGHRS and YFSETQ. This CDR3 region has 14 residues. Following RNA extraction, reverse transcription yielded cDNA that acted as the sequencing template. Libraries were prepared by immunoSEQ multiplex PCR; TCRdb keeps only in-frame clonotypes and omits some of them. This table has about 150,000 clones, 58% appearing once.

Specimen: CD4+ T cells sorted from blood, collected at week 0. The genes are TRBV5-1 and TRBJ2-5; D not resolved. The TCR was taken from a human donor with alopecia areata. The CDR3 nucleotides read TGCGCCAGCAGCTTGGATGGTTTTCGAGAGACCCAGTACTTC. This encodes CASSLDGFRETQYF.